The 3 T cell receptor beta chains below come from one sample, sequenced in a study of Ad26.COV2.S vaccination and SARS-CoV-2 variants. Some clones are missing from TCRdb's copy, which holds only in-frame ones; the method was immunoSEQ multiplex PCR. The table has around 300,000 clones, almost 90% seen once; the top ten hold 4.5% to 5.5%. Specified treatment: around 19 received Ad26.COV2.S at low or high dose, single or two shots; about 5 received placebo; per-sample allocation not given. The investigators took samples on day 63 after the first vaccine or placebo injection. Sequenced material: peripheral blood, taken in a trial of Ad26.COV2.S vaccine versus placebo. These receptors all come from a person aged 18-60 years who received the Ad26.COV2.S COVID-19 vaccine or a placebo.

This chain connects TRBV19 to TRBJ2-1, with unresolved D. This CDR3 is 13 amino acids long. Germline loops: CDR1 LNHDA, CDR2 SQIVND (reference sequence). The V and J ends lost 4 bases and 3 bases respectively, with 7 bases between them. This chain's CDR3 is CASSRRSYNEQFF. CDR3 coding DNA: TGTGCCAGTAGTAGGCGAAGCTACAATGAGCAGTTCTTC.

The chain carries TRBV27 and TRBJ1-1; D may be TRBD1 (5 bases). The germline CDR1 and CDR2 sequences are MNHEY and SMNVEV (reference sequence). V shed 3 bases and J shed 1 base, with 15 bases lying between them. The CDR3 is made up of 16 amino acids. Here the CDR3 reads CASSLLTGTANTEAFF. CDR3 nucleotides: TGTGCCAGCAGTTTGTTGACCGGGACTGCGAACACTGAAGCTTTCTTT.

V usage is TRBV19 and J usage is TRBJ2-7; D not resolved. V was cut by 5 bases and J by 6 bases, with 11 bases left in between. Germline V gene lookup returns CDR1 LNHDA and CDR2 SQIVND (reference sequence). CDR3 length equals 12 residues. The CDR3 is CASSFLSGEQYF. As DNA, the CDR3 is TGTGCCAGTAGTTTCCTCTCCGGCGAGCAGTACTTC.